Listed here are 8 T cell receptor beta chains from one sample, sequenced in a study of cytomegalovirus exposure and HLA in healthy donors. Primers for the PCR totalled 60 Vbeta and 13 Jbeta. Profiling relied on immunoSEQ multiplex PCR, and the TCRdb table lists in-frame clones only, not all of them. This sample has 180,000 or so clones, with more than 75% found just once. The sample taken for sequencing was PBMCs. Receptors originate from a man aged 35 to 55 in good health and CMV-seronegative.

The V call is TRBV6-5, the J call TRBJ2-7; tentatively, D is TRBD1 (5 bases). The CDR3 has 14 amino acids. Trimming removed 4 bases at V and 5 bases at J, with 15 bases between. Germline V gene sequence: CDR1 MNHEY, CDR2 SVGAGI. The CDR3 nucleotides read TGTGCCAGCAGTTTCAGCAGGGTAGAAAACGAGCAGTACTTC. Protein product: CASSFSRVENEQYF.

In regard to this clone: Other DNA variants within this sample encode the same CDR3. The chain carries TRBV5-4 and TRBJ2-7; 7 bases match TRBD1. Germline assignment: CDR1 SGHNT and CDR2 YYREEE (reference sequence). V shed 4 bases and J 4 bases; nucleotides not matched to a gene: 5. The CDR3 covers 13 residues. CDR3 region: CASSPGQLYEQYF. The CDR3 DNA reads as TGTGCCAGCAGCCCGGGACAGCTTTACGAGCAGTACTTC. Looking up the rest from reference TRBV5-4 and TRBJ2-7 gives the full variable domain: ETGVTQSPTHLIKTRGQQVTLRCSSQSGHNTVSWYQQALGQGPQFIFQYYREEENGRGNFPPRFSGLQFPNYSSELNVNALELDDSALYLCASSPGQLYEQYFGPGTRLTVT.

This chain joins TRBV21-1 and TRBJ1-3; TRBD1, the table's D call, lacks a check against the DNA. TRBV21-1 is a known pseudogene. The CDR3 runs to 15 residues. The CDR3 sequence is CASSKDRGRTNTIYF. The DNA of the CDR3 is TGTGCCAGCAGCAAAGACAGGGGGCGGACAAACACCATATATTTT.

This chain uses TRBV15 with TRBJ2-3, with D unclear. Per germline, CDR1 LNHNV and CDR2 YYDKDF (reference sequence). V lost 5 bases and J lost 6, with 9 bases in between. The CDR3 length is 12 residues. The CDR3 bases are TGTGCCACCAGCCCAAGCGAGGATACGCAGTATTTT. Translating gives CATSPSEDTQYF.

This clone showed up just a few times. V is TRBV5-4 and J is TRBJ1-1, with D uncertain. V lost 0 bases and J lost 4, with 16 bases in between. CDR1 SGHNT and CDR2 YYREEE come from the germline V gene (reference sequence). The CDR3 consists of 16 residues. The CDR3 sequence is CASSLGLQVMGTEAFF. The CDR3 DNA reads TGTGCCAGCAGCTTGGGGCTCCAGGTTATGGGCACTGAAGCTTTCTTT.

This clone was recorded once. V is TRBV28 and J is TRBJ2-7, with TRBD1 as a possible D gene (6 bases). Per the germline V gene, CDR1 is MDHEN and CDR2 is SYDVKM. The CDR3 spans 15 residues. The germline V and J ends were trimmed by 6 bases and 0 bases, with 15 bases remaining between them. CDR3 loop: CASSRPTGSSYEQYF. CDR3 DNA: TGTGCCAGCAGCCGCCCGACAGGTTCCTCCTACGAGCAGTACTTC.

This clone was counted a single time. This chain uses TRBV28 with TRBJ1-1, with D hard to call. Germline V lookup: CDR1 MDHEN, CDR2 SYDVKM. The CDR3 has 13 residues. The V end lost 5 bases, the J end lost 1 base, and 8 bases lay between the germline ends. The CDR3 nucleotides are TGTGCCAGCAGTCCGCACTCGAACACTGAAGCTTTCTTT. Translation: CASSPHSNTEAFF. Using reference TRBV28 and TRBJ1-1 for the parts outside the CDR3, the full variable domain is DVKVTQSSRYLVKRTGEKVFLECVQDMDHENMFWYRQDPGLGLRLIYFSYDVKMKEKGDIPEGYSVSREKKERFSLILESASTNQTSMYLCASSPHSNTEAFFGQGTRLTVV.

This rearrangement joins TRBV6-1 to TRBJ1-1; no definite D call. Germline V gene data show CDR1 as MNHNS and CDR2 as SASEGT. CDR3 size: 19 residues. Deletions cut 4 bases from V and 1 base from J, with 25 bases between. The CDR3, as DNA: TGTGCCAGCAGTGCGCAGGCCCCAAATCCCATGAATGGGAACACTGAAGCTTTCTTT. It encodes CASSAQAPNPMNGNTEAFF.